The next 16 T cell receptor beta chains were all read from a single sample in a study of blood T cell repertoires in COVID-19. The table came from immunoSEQ multiplex PCR; TCRdb's copy has only in-frame clones and leaves some out. The sample yields around 70,000 clones, 80% seen once. The sample consisted of peripheral blood. All receptors derive from a man between 70 and 80 years old who had recovered from COVID-19.

V and J are TRBV5-1 and TRBJ2-7, with D perhaps TRBD2 (6 bases). This CDR3 has 14 residues. The germline V gene has CDR1 SGHRS and CDR2 YFSETQ. Between the trimmed V and J ends, which lost 1 base and 6 bases, there was a span of 14 bases. CDR3 DNA: TGCGCCAGCAGCTTGTTAGCGTTGGAGGGCGAGCAGTACTTC. This codes for CASSLLALEGEQYF.

Comments on this clone: The sample holds other DNA sequences that translate to the same CDR3. This chain's CDR3 is CASSRGNQPQHF. The DNA of the CDR3 is TGTGCCAGCAGCCGGGGAAATCAGCCCCAGCATTTT. The chain uses TRBV7-9 and TRBJ1-5; D gene uncertain. Germline assignment: CDR1 SEHNR and CDR2 FQNEAQ (reference sequence). V lost 5 bases to trimming and J lost 4 bases, with 6 bases between them. CDR3 length: 12 residues.

V gene TRBV6-5 combines with J gene TRBJ2-7; 7 positions match TRBD1. There are 15 residues in the CDR3. Trimming at V came to 2 bases and at J to 4 bases, leaving 8 bases not matched to a gene. Per germline, CDR1 MNHEY and CDR2 SVGAGI. This CDR3 is CASSYLGTESYEQYF. In DNA form, the CDR3 reads TGTGCCAGCAGTTACCTAGGGACAGAAAGTTACGAGCAGTACTTC.

The chain joins TRBV6-5 to TRBJ2-3; 7 bases line up with TRBD2. CDR1 and CDR2 from the germline V gene are MNHEY and SVGAGI. The CDR3 is made up of 15 amino acids. V gave up 4 bases and J gave up 5 bases; unmatched junction bases: 9. The CDR3 region has the DNA TGTGCCAGCAGTTTGGGACTACCGAGCCTAGATACGCAGTATTTT. This encodes CASSLGLPSLDTQYF.

The V call is TRBV5-1, the J call TRBJ2-3, with D uncertain. The germline V gene encodes CDR1 SGHRS and CDR2 YFSETQ. V shed 0 bases and J shed 0 bases, with 8 bases lying between them. This CDR3 contains 15 residues. DNA for the CDR3: TGCGCCAGCAGCTTGGAACAATTAAGCACAGATACGCAGTATTTT. Its protein product is CASSLEQLSTDTQYF.

The chain couples TRBV29-1 to TRBJ2-7, with TRBD2 identical over 7 bases. This CDR3 spans 15 amino acids. The germline V gene encodes CDR1 SQVTM and CDR2 ANQGSEA. With 4 bases clipped from V and 3 bases from J, the junction kept 12 bases outside the gene matches. The CDR3 sequence: CSVVGLSGHFYEQYF. Here the CDR3 DNA reads TGCAGCGTTGTAGGTCTTAGCGGGCATTTCTACGAGCAGTACTTC.

The chain carries TRBV20-1 and TRBJ2-7, with D perhaps matching TRBD1 (6 bases). The CDR3 contains 15 residues. V was pared by 3 bases and J by 2 bases, with 17 bases between. Germline values: CDR1 DFQATT, CDR2 SNEGSKA (reference sequence). CDR3 region: CSASPRRRDTYEQYF. The CDR3, as DNA: TGCAGTGCTAGTCCCCGCCGCCGGGACACCTACGAGCAGTACTTC.

The chain has TRBV18 and TRBJ1-1; the match to TRBD1 covers 7 bases. The CDR3 is 14 amino acids. V lost 3 bases to trimming and J lost 1 base; unmatched junction nucleotides: 2. Germline V gene data show CDR1 as KGHSH and CDR2 as LQKENI. In nucleotides, the CDR3 is TGTGCCAGCTCACCTCGGACAGGGAACACTGAAGCTTTCTTT. Its protein is CASSPRTGNTEAFF.

The chain joins TRBV11-2 to TRBJ1-6, with 7 bases that match TRBD1. V gave up 4 bases and J gave up 8 bases; unmatched junction bases: 11. The CDR3 has 16 residues. In germline, CDR1 is SGHAT, CDR2 FQNNGV. The CDR3 is CASSSRGTEAYSPLHF. The CDR3 DNA reads TGTGCCAGCAGCTCTCGGGGGACAGAGGCTTATTCACCCCTCCACTTT.

The V gene is TRBV4-2, the J gene TRBJ1-2; no clear D. The V end was cut by 4 bases, the J end by 5 bases, with 20 bases between. Germline-derived CDR1 and CDR2 are LGHNA and YNFKEQ. The CDR3 spans 16 residues. This chain's CDR3 is CASSRSSSLREYGYTF. As DNA, the CDR3 is TGTGCCAGCAGCCGAAGTTCGAGTCTACGGGAGTATGGCTACACCTTC.

The J gene is TRBJ2-1, the V gene TRBV9; tentative D call: TRBD2 (6 bases). The V gene lost 0 bases and the J gene lost 5 bases, with 12 bases spanning the gap. The CDR3 contains 15 residues. CDR1 is SGDLS and CDR2 is YYNGEE in the germline V gene. In nucleotides, the CDR3 is TGTGCCAGCAGCGTAGAGGCGGGGAGAGACAATGAGCAGTTCTTC. It translates to CASSVEAGRDNEQFF.

V is TRBV4-3 and J is TRBJ1-2; D possibly corresponds to TRBD1 (5 bases). V was cut by 0 bases and J by 4 bases, with 15 bases left in between. The CDR3 totals 16 residues. CDR1 and CDR2 from the germline V gene are LGHNA and YSLEER. The CDR3 reads CASSQDHLWGGYGYTF. The CDR3 DNA follows: TGCGCCAGCAGCCAAGATCATTTGTGGGGCGGCTATGGCTACACCTTC.

The gene calls are TRBV5-1 and TRBJ2-1, with 7 nucleotides matching TRBD2. V was pared by 3 bases and J by 2 bases, with 5 bases of the junction left unmatched. Germline-derived CDR1 and CDR2 are SGHRS and YFSETQ. The CDR3 covers 15 residues. CDR3 DNA: TGCGCCAGCAGCTCCTCTAGCGGCGCCTACAATGAGCAGTTCTTC. This encodes CASSSSSGAYNEQFF.

This sequence joins TRBV5-1 and TRBJ2-7, with 7 bases matching TRBD1. Germline V gene data show CDR1 as SGHRS and CDR2 as YFSETQ. This CDR3 region has 15 residues. V shed 1 base and J 3 bases; nucleotides not matched to a gene: 7. The CDR3 DNA follows: TGCGCCAGCAGCTTGTTTCCGGGACAGAACTACGAGCAGTACTTC. It translates to CASSLFPGQNYEQYF.

This chain connects TRBV19 to TRBJ2-1, with D unresolved. Germline loops: CDR1 LNHDA, CDR2 SQIVND (reference sequence). With 7 bases removed from V and 5 bases from J, the gap between germline ends came to 18 bases. There are 15 residues in the CDR3. The CDR3 region has the DNA TGTGCCAGTAACCCTACCGACTCAAACAACAATGAGCAGTTCTTC. It specifies CASNPTDSNNNEQFF.

The chain links TRBV28 to TRBJ2-1, with 14 positions matching TRBD2. Germline loops: CDR1 MDHEN, CDR2 SYDVKM. This CDR3 has 20 amino acids. The V gene end was trimmed by 2 bases and the J gene end by 0 bases; junction bases not matched to a gene: 9. The CDR3, as DNA: TGTGCCAGCAGTTTAACCCGGGGACTAGCGGGAGTAGCCTCCTACAATGAGCAGTTCTTC. Translated, it gives CASSLTRGLAGVASYNEQFF.